This T cell receptor (beta chain) came from a study of blood T cell repertoires in COVID-19 (dated by TCRdb to the early 2020s). Study-wide context: Samples from collaborators originated in the United States, Italy and Spain and spanned both the acute and convalescent phases of COVID-19. Subjects who had been exposed to COVID-19, were actively infected with it, or had recovered from it provided the deeply sampled blood TCRbeta repertoires that made up the dataset. Where HLA class I and class II types were available, the types were taken from metadata supplied by the sample provider, not from assay-based typing. A de-identified subject ID, COVID-19 status, age in years and sex were almost always included in the sample metadata. The prospective study material was composed of cDNA or gDNA derived from T cells, B-cell-depleted T cells, or PBMCs. Samples were obtained from the ongoing ImmuneRACE study (first 160 participants) and from some 1,300 subjects provided by 6 global collaborators. The repertoires were released in a freely available public database intended as a resource for research on the immune response to SARS-CoV-2.

Note on this clone: The clone's antigen remains unknown. The sample holds no much larger clone one base away, and base qualities are not on file.

General study outcomes and caveats: How much clinical and demographic metadata was included differed by source and by participant, and the metadata was provided uncurated.

TCRbeta CDR3 regions were amplified from genomic DNA by means of the immunoSEQ Assay, a bias-controlled multiplex PCR. The paper's data handling went like this. Within the assay, amplification of reference gene primers was used to estimate how many nucleated cells each sample contained. To quantify the absolute abundance of each unique TCRbeta CDR3 rearrangement, sequence reads were collapsed and filtered. For each sample, productive Simpson clonality was calculated as the square root of Simpson's diversity index across productive rearrangements. The table was pulled from immuneACCESS by TCRdb, which kept in-frame rearrangements only. Such tables lose some clones; where checked, under half of the loss comes from unresolved V genes, and the rest has no known cause. D and trimming come from the DNA, and the V and J calls and clone size come from that table. This sample comprises a few hundred thousand clones, 80% to 85% of them detected only once. The ten largest clones represent approximately 5.1% of the sample.

The germline V gene (reference sequence) yields LGHDT for CDR1 and YNNKEL for CDR2. V loses 3 bases, J loses 3 bases, and the germline ends lie 11 bases apart. The CDR3 runs 14 amino acids, cysteine and phenylalanine included. Only the CDR3 part of the read is kept: 42 bases, read in frame from the first base. A second Seattle source provided samples from volunteer blood donors who had recovered from COVID-19. Each collaborating institution followed its own protocols to collect whole blood in K2EDTA tubes. Collaborator samples were shipped for TCRbeta analysis as frozen whole blood, isolated PBMCs, or DNA extracted from either sample type.

Sequencing was carried out using peripheral blood. The clonotype comes from a woman aged 55-70 years who had recovered from COVID-19. The chain uses TRBV3-1 (or the pseudogene TRBV3-2) and TRBJ1-1; TRBD1 is possibly the D segment (5 matching bases). The CDR3 protein is CASSHGGKDTEAFF. The nucleotide sequence is given as TGTGCCAGCAGCCACGGGGGGAAGGACACTGAAGCTTTCTTT.